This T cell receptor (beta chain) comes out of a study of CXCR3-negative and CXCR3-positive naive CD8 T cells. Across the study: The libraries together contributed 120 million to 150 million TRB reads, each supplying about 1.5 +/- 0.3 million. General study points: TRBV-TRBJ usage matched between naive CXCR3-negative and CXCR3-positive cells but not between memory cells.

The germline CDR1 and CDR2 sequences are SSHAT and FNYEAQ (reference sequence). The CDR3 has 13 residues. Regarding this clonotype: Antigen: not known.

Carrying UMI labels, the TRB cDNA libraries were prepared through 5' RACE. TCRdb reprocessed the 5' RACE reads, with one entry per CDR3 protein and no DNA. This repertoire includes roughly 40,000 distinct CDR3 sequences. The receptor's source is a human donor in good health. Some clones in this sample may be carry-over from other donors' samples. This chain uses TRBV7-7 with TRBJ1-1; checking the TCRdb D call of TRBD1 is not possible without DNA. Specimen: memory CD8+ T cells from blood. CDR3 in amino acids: CASSLSPGTEAFF.